The 8 T cell receptor beta chains below were found in one sample sequenced in a study of vaccination and CD4 T cells after COVID-19. Documented treatment: approximately 11-day PBMC culture with coronavirus spike peptide pools or control peptides (ViraFEST assay). No antigen has been identified for these receptors. With the Oncomine TCR Beta short-read assay, DNA from cultured CD4+ T cells was sequenced. TCRdb processed the PCR reads anew with MiXCR; each CDR3 protein has one entry. The table lists 15,000 to 20,000 distinct CDR3 sequences, around half of them singletons. Sequencing was carried out using CD4+ T cells from blood, cultured in vitro. The receptors here all came from a human donor who had recovered from COVID-19.

This clonotype was detected a few times. The chain combines TRBV30 with TRBJ1-3, with 7 bases aligning to TRBD1. Germline-derived CDR1 and CDR2 are GTSNPN and SVGIG (reference sequence). V lost 2 bases, J lost 8 bases, and 12 bases stayed unmatched. The CDR3 totals 15 residues. The CDR3: CAWSPRTGRADTIYF. CDR3 DNA sequence: TGTGCCTGGAGTCCGAGGACAGGTCGGGCAGACACCATATATTTT.

The gene calls are TRBV15 and TRBJ2-7; 8 bases agree with TRBD1. Germline V gives CDR1 LNHNV, CDR2 YYDKDF (reference sequence). This CDR3 is 15 amino acids long. V shed 3 bases and J 3 bases; nucleotides not matched to a gene: 7. The CDR3 DNA is TGTGCCACCAGCAGGACCGGGACAGGTTTCTACGAGCAGTACTTC. Its protein is CATSRTGTGFYEQYF.

The chain uses TRBV30 and TRBJ2-7; 9 nucleotides align to TRBD2. V was clipped by 4 bases and J by 2 bases; unmatched bases: 6. Germline CDR1 and CDR2: GTSNPN and SVGIG (reference sequence). CDR3 length: 14 amino acids. The CDR3 is CAWNGASGTYEQYF. In DNA form, the CDR3 reads TGTGCCTGGAATGGGGCTAGCGGGACCTACGAGCAGTACTTC.

The V gene is TRBV19, the J gene TRBJ1-2; TRBD1 is a possible D gene (6 bases). The CDR3 loop spans 14 amino acids. Germline V lookup: CDR1 LNHDA, CDR2 SQIVND (reference sequence). With 7 bases removed from V and 4 bases from J, the gap between germline ends came to 16 bases. This chain's CDR3 is CASTPGTSGYGYTF. In DNA form, the CDR3 reads TGTGCCAGTACTCCCGGGACATCGGGCTATGGCTACACCTTC.

This rearrangement joins TRBV11-2 to TRBJ1-6; 7 nucleotides match TRBD1. The CDR3 is 16 residues long. V shed 5 bases, J shed 0 bases, and the junction held 4 bases outside the gene matches. Germline V CDR1 and CDR2: SGHAT, FQNNGV. DNA for the CDR3: TGTGCCAGCAGCACTAGGACAGGCTCCTATAATTCACCCCTCCACTTT. Residues: CASSTRTGSYNSPLHF.

The chain links TRBV2 to TRBJ1-1; D is unclear. CDR1 SNHLY and CDR2 FYNNEI come from the germline V gene. The CDR3 is 12 residues long. V dropped 7 bases and J dropped 6 bases, with 12 bases sitting between them. CDR3 bases: TGTGCCAGCACGTACGATATGGCTGAAGCTTTCTTT. Protein: CASTYDMAEAFF. Full variable domain (outside the CDR3, taken from reference TRBV2 and TRBJ1-1): EPEVTQTPSHQVTQMGQEVILRCVPISNHLYFYWYRQILGQKVEFLVSFYNNEISEKSEIFDDQFSVERPDGSNFTLKIRSTKLEDSAMYFCASTYDMAEAFFGQGTRLTVV.

The V gene is TRBV5-3, the J gene TRBJ1-2; TRBD1 might be the D (5 bases). TRBV5-3 has ORF status, its function being uncertain. The CDR3 length is 14 residues. The ends were cut back, 4 bases at V and 0 bases at J, with 10 bases in the middle. CDR3 protein: CARSRDLANYGYTF. The CDR3 DNA is TGTGCCAGAAGCCGGGACCTCGCTAACTATGGCTACACCTTC.

This clonotype has just a few counts. This rearrangement joins TRBV30 to TRBJ1-2, with 7 bases fitting TRBD1. The trim removed 7 bases at V and 8 bases at J, leaving 16 bases unmatched. The germline CDR1 and CDR2 sequences are GTSNPN and SVGIG (reference sequence). The CDR3 consists of 14 residues. CDR3 DNA sequence: TGTGCCTATACACAGGGGACGCCCTCAGGAGGCTACACCTTC. Translation: CAYTQGTPSGGYTF.